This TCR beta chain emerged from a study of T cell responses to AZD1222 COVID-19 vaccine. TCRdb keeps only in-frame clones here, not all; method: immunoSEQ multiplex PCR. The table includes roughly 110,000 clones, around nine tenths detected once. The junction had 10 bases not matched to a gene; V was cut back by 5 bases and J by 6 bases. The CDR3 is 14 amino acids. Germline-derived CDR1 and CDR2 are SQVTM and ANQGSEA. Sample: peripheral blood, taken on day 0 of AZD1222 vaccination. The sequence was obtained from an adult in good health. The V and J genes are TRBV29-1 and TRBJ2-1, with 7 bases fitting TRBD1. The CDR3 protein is CSVSSTGSGNEQFF. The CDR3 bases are TGCAGCGTTTCTTCGACAGGGTCGGGCAATGAGCAGTTCTTC.